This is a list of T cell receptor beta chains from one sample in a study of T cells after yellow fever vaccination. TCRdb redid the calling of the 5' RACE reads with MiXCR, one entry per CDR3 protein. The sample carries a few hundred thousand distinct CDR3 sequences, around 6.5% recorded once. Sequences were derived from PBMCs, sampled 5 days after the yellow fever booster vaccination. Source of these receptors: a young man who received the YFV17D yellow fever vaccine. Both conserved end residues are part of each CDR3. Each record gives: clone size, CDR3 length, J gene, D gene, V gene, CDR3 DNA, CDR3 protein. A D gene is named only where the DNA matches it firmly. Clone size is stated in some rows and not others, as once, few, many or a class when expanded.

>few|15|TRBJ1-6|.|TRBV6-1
TGTGCCAGCAGTGACCGTACAGGGAATAATTCACCCCTCCACTTT
CASSDRTGNNSPLHF
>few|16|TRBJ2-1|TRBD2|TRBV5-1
TGCGCCAGCATCCCAGCGGGAGGGCTCTTCGCCAATGAGCAGTTCTTC
CASIPAGGLFANEQFF
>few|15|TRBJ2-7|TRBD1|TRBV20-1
TGCAGTGCTAGACCTTTCCCGGGACAGGTTTACGAGCAGTACTTC
CSARPFPGQVYEQYF
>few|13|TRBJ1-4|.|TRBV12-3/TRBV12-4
TGTGCCAGCAGCCGCGGACTACTGGAAAAACTGTTTTTT
CASSRGLLEKLFF
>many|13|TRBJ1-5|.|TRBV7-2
TGTGCCAGCAGCTCCACGGGCAGGAGGCCCCAGCATTTT
CASSSTGRRPQHF
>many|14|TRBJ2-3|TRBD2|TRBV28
TGTGCCAGCAGACTAGCGGGAGTGGCAGATACGCAGTATTTT
CASRLAGVADTQYF
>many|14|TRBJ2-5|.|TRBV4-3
TGCGCCAGCAGCCTTACTCGGTACAAAGAGACCCAGTACTTC
CASSLTRYKETQYF
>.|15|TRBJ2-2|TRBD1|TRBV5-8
TGTGCCAGCAGCTTAACAGGGGCCAACACCGGGGAGCTGTTTTTT
CASSLTGANTGELFF
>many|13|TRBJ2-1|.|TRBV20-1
TGCAGTGCTAGGAGGATAGCAAATGATGAGCAGTTCTTC
CSARRIANDEQFF
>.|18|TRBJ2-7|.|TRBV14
TGTGCCAGCAGCCAAGTTGTTATGGGAGGCCATTACTTCTACGAGCAGTACTTC
CASSQVVMGGHYFYEQYF
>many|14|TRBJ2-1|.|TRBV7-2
TGTGCCAGCAGCTTACCCCAGGGTTACAATGAGCAGTTCTTC
CASSLPQGYNEQFF
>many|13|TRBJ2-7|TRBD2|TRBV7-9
TGTGCCAGCAGCACCCTGCGGGAGGACGAGCAGTACTTC
CASSTLREDEQYF